Presented here are 19 T cell receptor beta chains from one specimen sequenced in a study of cytomegalovirus exposure and HLA in healthy donors. Profiling relied on immunoSEQ multiplex PCR, and the TCRdb table lists in-frame clones only, not all of them. The repertoire holds 150,000 to 200,000 clones, about 85% seen once, with over 2% in the top ten. Sequencing used PBMCs. The receptors here all came from a man aged 25-45 years in good health and CMV-seropositive.

The rearrangement links TRBV6-5 to TRBJ1-3; weak D call: TRBD1 (5 bases). The CDR3 extends over 14 amino acids. CDR1 MNHEY and CDR2 SVGAGI come from the germline V gene. Between the trimmed V and J ends, which lost 9 bases and 1 base, there was a span of 13 bases. The CDR3 loop reads CASWVGGSGNTIYF. DNA of the CDR3: TGTGCCAGTTGGGTGGGGGGATCTGGAAACACCATATATTTT.

This chain connects TRBV5-1 to TRBJ2-5; TRBD1 might be the D (6 bases). Trimming pared 3 bases from V and 2 bases from J, leaving 11 bases between. This CDR3 region has 14 residues. CDR1 is SGHRS, CDR2 YFSETQ, per germline. The CDR3, as DNA: TGCGCCAGCAGCTACGGACAGACGCAAGAGACCCAGTACTTC. It is translated as CASSYGQTQETQYF.

This chain links TRBV27 with TRBJ2-3, with 9 positions matching TRBD1. V was pared by 5 bases and J by 6 bases, with 12 bases of the junction left unmatched. This CDR3 comprises 16 residues. Germline V lookup: CDR1 MNHEY, CDR2 SMNVEV (reference sequence). The CDR3 is CASSPLTGGAGDTQYF. Here the CDR3 DNA reads TGTGCCAGCAGTCCTCTGACAGGGGGGGCCGGGGATACGCAGTATTTT.

The chain is built from TRBV7-9 and TRBJ1-6; a weak D match, TRBD1 (6 bases). CDR1 and CDR2 (germline): SEHNR, FQNEAQ (reference sequence). Between the trimmed V and J ends, which lost 5 bases and 0 bases, there was a span of 20 bases. This CDR3 has 19 amino acids. The CDR3 is CASSATLSGDFSYNSPLHF. The CDR3 DNA reads as TGTGCCAGCAGCGCGACCCTTTCAGGGGATTTCTCCTATAATTCACCCCTCCACTTT.

The chain joins TRBV6-6 to TRBJ1-1; TRBD1 aligns across 7 bases. The trim removed 3 bases at V and 8 bases at J, leaving 15 bases unmatched. The CDR3 covers 16 residues. The V gene's germline CDR1 is MNHNY and CDR2 SVGAGI (reference sequence). The CDR3 loop is CASSYVGGGGQEEAFF. In DNA, the CDR3 is TGTGCCAGCAGTTATGTGGGCGGAGGTGGACAGGAGGAAGCTTTCTTT.

The rearrangement uses TRBV6-5 and TRBJ2-1, with 13 nucleotides matching TRBD2. The CDR3 contains 16 residues. J lost 3 bases, V lost 3 bases, and 2 bases had no gene match. Germline V CDR1 and CDR2: MNHEY, SVGAGI. CDR3 loop: CASSYRTSGGYNEQFF. DNA of the CDR3: TGTGCCAGCAGTTATCGGACTAGCGGGGGCTACAATGAGCAGTTCTTC.

The chain is built from TRBV11-2 and TRBJ1-3, with 8 bases fitting TRBD1. Germline lookup yields CDR1 SGHAT and CDR2 FQNNGV. The CDR3 has 15 residues. The J segment lost 0 bases and the V segment lost 8 bases, leaving 6 bases of the junction unmatched. The CDR3 protein is CASATGAASGNTIYF. CDR3 bases: TGTGCCAGCGCGACAGGGGCCGCCTCTGGAAACACCATATATTTT.

The rearrangement joins TRBV19 to TRBJ1-5; TRBD1 aligns across 11 bases. Germline lookup yields CDR1 LNHDA and CDR2 SQIVND (reference sequence). V gave up 5 bases and J gave up 8 bases; unmatched junction bases: 8. The CDR3 length is 15 residues. For the CDR3, the DNA is TGTGCCAGTAGTGATGGACAGGGGGCGAGGGAGCCCCAGCATTTT. Amino acids: CASSDGQGAREPQHF.

Comments on this clone: Other DNA sequences in the sample encode the same CDR3. V usage is TRBV5-1 and J usage is TRBJ2-5; D is possibly TRBD1 (6 bases). CDR1 and CDR2 from the germline V gene are SGHRS and YFSETQ. Trimming cost V 3 bases and J 2 bases, with 8 bases left between them. CDR3 length: 13 residues. The CDR3 DNA reads TGCGCCAGCAGCTCAGGGACACAAGAGACCCAGTACTTC. Amino acid sequence: CASSSGTQETQYF.

V gene TRBV9 combines with J gene TRBJ2-2; no clear D. Germline CDR1 SGDLS, CDR2 YYNGEE. The V gene lost 0 bases and the J gene lost 1 base, with 7 bases spanning the gap. The CDR3 totals 15 residues. The CDR3 here is CASSVVNRNTGELFF. The CDR3 nucleotides are TGTGCCAGCAGCGTAGTGAACAGGAACACCGGGGAGCTGTTTTTT.

The chain uses TRBV27 and TRBJ1-5, with D unclear. CDR3 size: 15 residues. Trimming removed 3 bases at V and 0 bases at J, with 9 bases between. In germline, CDR1 is MNHEY, CDR2 SMNVEV (reference sequence). For the CDR3, the DNA is TGTGCCAGCAGTTTGCGCAGGTCTAGCAATCAGCCCCAGCATTTT. Translation: CASSLRRSSNQPQHF.

The chain combines TRBV4-1 with TRBJ1-4; D unclear. Germline CDR1 reads MGHRA; CDR2 reads YSYEKL. There are 15 residues in the CDR3. V gave up 6 bases and J gave up 0 bases, with 11 bases separating them. The CDR3: CASRRVAATNEKLFF. For the CDR3, the DNA is TGCGCCAGCAGACGGGTGGCCGCAACTAATGAAAAACTGTTTTTT.

The gene calls are TRBV19 and TRBJ2-1; 9 bases line up with TRBD1. J was trimmed by 6 bases and V by 6 bases; bases with no gene match: 12. This CDR3 has 16 amino acids. Germline-derived CDR1 and CDR2 are LNHDA and SQIVND (reference sequence). CDR3 in amino acids: CASSSPRQGGSNEQFF. The CDR3 region has the DNA TGTGCCAGTAGCTCTCCAAGACAGGGGGGTAGCAATGAGCAGTTCTTC.

This chain uses TRBV4-3 with TRBJ1-5, with 7 bases matching TRBD1. Germline CDR1 LGHNA, CDR2 YSLEER. V gave up 5 bases and J gave up 2 bases; unmatched junction bases: 15. CDR3 length equals 18 residues. The CDR3: CASSSPANRGEGNQPQHF. In DNA form, the CDR3 reads TGCGCCAGCAGCTCCCCCGCAAACAGGGGTGAGGGCAATCAGCCCCAGCATTTT.

The CDR3 sequence is CASSLAGLGGLSQPQHF. DNA for the CDR3: TGTGCCAGCAGCTTAGCGGGGTTGGGGGGGCTGAGTCAGCCCCAGCATTTT. The gene calls are TRBV7-2 and TRBJ1-5, with D tentatively TRBD1 (6 bases). Per germline, CDR1 SGHTA and CDR2 FQGNSA. This CDR3 has 17 amino acids. V was cut by 0 bases and J by 6 bases, with 18 bases left in between.

This chain joins TRBV5-1 and TRBJ2-3; 14 bases are shared with TRBD2. The CDR3 runs to 17 residues. V shed 3 bases and J 2 bases; nucleotides not matched to a gene: 5. Germline V CDR1 and CDR2: SGHRS, YFSETQ. CDR3 DNA sequence: TGCGCCAGCAGCTCCGGGACTAGCGGGGGATACACAGATACGCAGTATTTT. It specifies CASSSGTSGGYTDTQYF.

This clone appeared once. The genes are TRBV5-1 and TRBJ2-3; no definite D call. The ends were cut back, 1 base at V and 3 bases at J, with 12 bases in the middle. The CDR3 length is 15 residues. Germline V gives CDR1 SGHRS, CDR2 YFSETQ. CDR3 nucleotides: TGCGCCAGCAGCTTGTTAGGCGGATGGACAGATACGCAGTATTTT. Its translation: CASSLLGGWTDTQYF.

This chain joins TRBV6-5 and TRBJ1-2; D ambiguous. Between the trimmed V and J ends, which lost 2 bases and 4 bases, there was a span of 17 bases. This CDR3 contains 16 residues. The V gene's germline CDR1 is MNHEY and CDR2 SVGAGI. CDR3 DNA: TGTGCCAGCAGTTACCCCCTAGTAGGTAGCGGCTATGGCTACACCTTC. This translates into CASSYPLVGSGYGYTF.

This sequence joins TRBV4-3 and TRBJ2-3; D is uncertain. The CDR3 is made up of 15 amino acids. Germline loops: CDR1 LGHNA, CDR2 YSLEER. V shed 0 bases and J shed 2 bases, with 9 bases lying between them. The CDR3 region has the DNA TGCGCCAGCAGCCAAGAGGTGAGGATCACAGATACGCAGTATTTT. This codes for CASSQEVRITDTQYF.